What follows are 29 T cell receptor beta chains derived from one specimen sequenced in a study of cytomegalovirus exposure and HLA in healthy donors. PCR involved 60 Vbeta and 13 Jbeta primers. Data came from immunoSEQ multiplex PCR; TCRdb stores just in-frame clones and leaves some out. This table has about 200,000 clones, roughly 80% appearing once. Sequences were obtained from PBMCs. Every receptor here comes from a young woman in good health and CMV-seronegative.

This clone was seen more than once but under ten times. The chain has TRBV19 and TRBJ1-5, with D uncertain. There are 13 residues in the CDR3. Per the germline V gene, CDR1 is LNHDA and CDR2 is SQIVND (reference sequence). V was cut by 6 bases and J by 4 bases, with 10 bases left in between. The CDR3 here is CASRRRTNQPQHF. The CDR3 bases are TGTGCCAGTAGGAGACGGACTAATCAGCCCCAGCATTTT.

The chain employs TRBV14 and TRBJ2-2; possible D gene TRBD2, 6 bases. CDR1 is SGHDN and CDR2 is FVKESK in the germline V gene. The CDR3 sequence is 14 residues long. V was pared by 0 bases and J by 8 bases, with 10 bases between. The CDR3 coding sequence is TGTGCCAGCAGCCAAGATCCACTAGCTGGGGAGCTGTTTTTT. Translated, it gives CASSQDPLAGELFF.

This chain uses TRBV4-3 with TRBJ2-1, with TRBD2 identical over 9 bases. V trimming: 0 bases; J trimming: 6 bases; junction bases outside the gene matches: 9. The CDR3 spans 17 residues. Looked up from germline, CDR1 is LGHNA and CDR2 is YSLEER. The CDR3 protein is CASSQDSLAGFPNEQFF. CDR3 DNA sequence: TGCGCCAGCAGCCAAGATTCCCTAGCGGGATTCCCCAATGAGCAGTTCTTC.

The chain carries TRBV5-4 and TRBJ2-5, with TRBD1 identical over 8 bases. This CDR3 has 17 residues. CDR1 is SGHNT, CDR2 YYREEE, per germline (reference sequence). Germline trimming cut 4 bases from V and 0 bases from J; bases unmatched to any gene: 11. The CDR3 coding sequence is TGTGCCAGCAGCCGCTATACAGGGGGAGCCTACCAAGAGACCCAGTACTTC. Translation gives CASSRYTGGAYQETQYF. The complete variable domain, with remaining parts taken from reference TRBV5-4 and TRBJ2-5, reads ETGVTQSPTHLIKTRGQQVTLRCSSQSGHNTVSWYQQALGQGPQFIFQYYREEENGRGNFPPRFSGLQFPNYSSELNVNALELDDSALYLCASSRYTGGAYQETQYFGPGTRLLVL.

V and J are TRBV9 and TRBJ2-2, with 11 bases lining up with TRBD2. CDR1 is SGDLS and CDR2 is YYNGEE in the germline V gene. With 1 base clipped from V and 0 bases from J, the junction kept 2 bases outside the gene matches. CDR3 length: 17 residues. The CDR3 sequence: CASSVIAGGSNTGELFF. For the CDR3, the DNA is TGTGCCAGCAGCGTAATAGCGGGAGGGTCGAACACCGGGGAGCTGTTTTTT.

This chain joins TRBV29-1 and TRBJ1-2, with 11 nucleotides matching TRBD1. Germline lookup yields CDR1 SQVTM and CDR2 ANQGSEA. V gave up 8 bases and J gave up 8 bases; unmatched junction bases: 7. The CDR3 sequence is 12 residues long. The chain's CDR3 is CSIAGTGGGYTF. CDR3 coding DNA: TGCAGCATAGCGGGGACAGGGGGAGGCTACACCTTC.

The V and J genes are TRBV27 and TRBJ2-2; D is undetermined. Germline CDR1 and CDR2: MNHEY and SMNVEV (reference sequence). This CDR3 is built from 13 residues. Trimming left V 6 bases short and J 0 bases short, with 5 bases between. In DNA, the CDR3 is TGTGCCAGCAGGCGGACGAACACCGGGGAGCTGTTTTTT. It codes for CASRRTNTGELFF.

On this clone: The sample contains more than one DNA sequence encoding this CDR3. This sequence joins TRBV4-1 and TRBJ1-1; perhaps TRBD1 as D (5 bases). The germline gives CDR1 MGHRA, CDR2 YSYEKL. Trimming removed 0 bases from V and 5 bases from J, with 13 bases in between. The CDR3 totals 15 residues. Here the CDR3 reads CASSQEGLGRTEAFF. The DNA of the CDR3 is TGCGCCAGCAGCCAAGAGGGACTAGGCAGGACTGAAGCTTTCTTT.

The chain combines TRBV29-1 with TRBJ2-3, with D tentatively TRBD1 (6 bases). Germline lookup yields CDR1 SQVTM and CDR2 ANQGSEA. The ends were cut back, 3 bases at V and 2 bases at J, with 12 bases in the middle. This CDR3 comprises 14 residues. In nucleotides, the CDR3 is TGCAGCGTTGATCCGGACAGCATCACAGATACGCAGTATTTT. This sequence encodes CSVDPDSITDTQYF.

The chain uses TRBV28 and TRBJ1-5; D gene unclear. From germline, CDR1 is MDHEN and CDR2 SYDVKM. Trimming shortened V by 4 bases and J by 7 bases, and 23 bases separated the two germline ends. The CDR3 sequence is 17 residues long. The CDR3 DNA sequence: TGTGCCAGCAGTTCGAACCCGAAGGGCGGGTCGAGGCAGCCCCAGCATTTT. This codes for CASSSNPKGGSRQPQHF.

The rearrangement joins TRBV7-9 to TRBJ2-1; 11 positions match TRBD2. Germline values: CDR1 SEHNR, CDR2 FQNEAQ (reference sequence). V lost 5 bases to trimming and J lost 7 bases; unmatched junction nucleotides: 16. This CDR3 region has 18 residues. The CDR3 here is CASSRGETSGRGSNEQFF. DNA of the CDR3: TGTGCCAGCAGCCGAGGGGAAACTAGCGGGAGAGGATCAAATGAGCAGTTCTTC.

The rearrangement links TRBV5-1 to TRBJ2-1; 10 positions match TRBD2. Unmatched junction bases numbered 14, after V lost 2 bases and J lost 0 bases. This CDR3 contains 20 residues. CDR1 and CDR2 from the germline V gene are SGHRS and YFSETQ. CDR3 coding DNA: TGCGCCAGCAGCTTATTTGGGTTTGGGCTAGCGGGAGACTCCTACAATGAGCAGTTCTTC. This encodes CASSLFGFGLAGDSYNEQFF.

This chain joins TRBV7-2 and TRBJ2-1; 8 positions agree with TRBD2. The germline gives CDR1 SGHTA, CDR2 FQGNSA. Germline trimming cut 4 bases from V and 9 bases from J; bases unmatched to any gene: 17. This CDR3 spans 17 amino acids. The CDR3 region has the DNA TGTGCCAGCAGCTCCCCAGCCCCCCCGGGAGGGCCTTTTGAGCAGTTCTTC. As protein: CASSSPAPPGGPFEQFF. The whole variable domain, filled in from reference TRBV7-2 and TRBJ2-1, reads GAGVSQSPSNKVTEKGKDVELRCDPISGHTALYWYRQSLGQGLEFLIYFQGNSAPDKSGLPSDRFSAERTGGSVSTLTIQRTQQEDSAVYLCASSSPAPPGGPFEQFFGPGTRLTVL.

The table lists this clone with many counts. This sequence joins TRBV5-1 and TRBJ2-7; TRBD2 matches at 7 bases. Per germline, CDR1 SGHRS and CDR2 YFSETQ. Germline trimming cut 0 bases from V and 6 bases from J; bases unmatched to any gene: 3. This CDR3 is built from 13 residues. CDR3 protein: CASSLGGGGEQYV. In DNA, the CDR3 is TGCGCCAGCAGCTTGGGGGGCGGGGGCGAGCAGTACGTC.

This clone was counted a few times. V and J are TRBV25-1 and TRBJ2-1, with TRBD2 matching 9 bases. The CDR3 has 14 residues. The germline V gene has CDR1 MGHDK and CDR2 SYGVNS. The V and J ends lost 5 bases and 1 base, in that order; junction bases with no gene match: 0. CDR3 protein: CASSTSGSYNEQFF. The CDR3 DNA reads TGTGCCAGCAGTACTAGCGGGTCCTACAATGAGCAGTTCTTC.

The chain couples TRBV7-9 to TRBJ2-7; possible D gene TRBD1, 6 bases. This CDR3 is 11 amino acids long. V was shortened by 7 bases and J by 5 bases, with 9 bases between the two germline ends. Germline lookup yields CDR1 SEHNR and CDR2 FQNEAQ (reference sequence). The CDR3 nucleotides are TGTGCCAGCACAGGGGCCAACGAGCAGTACTTC. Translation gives CASTGANEQYF.

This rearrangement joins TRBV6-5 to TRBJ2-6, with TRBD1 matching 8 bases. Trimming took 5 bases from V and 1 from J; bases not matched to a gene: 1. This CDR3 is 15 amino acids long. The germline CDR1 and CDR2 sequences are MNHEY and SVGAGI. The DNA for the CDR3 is TGTGCCAGCAGTGGACAGGGTTCTGGGGCCAACGTCCTGACTTTC. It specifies CASSGQGSGANVLTF.

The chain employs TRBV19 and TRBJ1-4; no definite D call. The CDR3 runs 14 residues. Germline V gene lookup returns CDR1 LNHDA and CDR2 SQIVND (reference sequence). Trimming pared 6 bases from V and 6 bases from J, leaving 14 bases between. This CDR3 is CASRTREGDEKLFF. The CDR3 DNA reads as TGTGCCAGTAGGACCCGGGAGGGTGATGAAAAACTGTTTTTT.

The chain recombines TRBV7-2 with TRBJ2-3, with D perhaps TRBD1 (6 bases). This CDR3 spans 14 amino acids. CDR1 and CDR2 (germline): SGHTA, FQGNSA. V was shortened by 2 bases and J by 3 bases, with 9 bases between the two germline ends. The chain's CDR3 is CASSLNQGTDTQYF. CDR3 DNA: TGTGCCAGCAGCTTAAATCAGGGGACAGATACGCAGTATTTT.

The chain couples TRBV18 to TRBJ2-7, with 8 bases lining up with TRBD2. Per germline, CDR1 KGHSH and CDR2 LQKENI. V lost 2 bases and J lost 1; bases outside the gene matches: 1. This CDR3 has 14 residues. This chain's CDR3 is CASSPSGGSYEQYF. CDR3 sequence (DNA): TGTGCCAGCTCACCATCGGGGGGGTCCTACGAGCAGTACTTC.

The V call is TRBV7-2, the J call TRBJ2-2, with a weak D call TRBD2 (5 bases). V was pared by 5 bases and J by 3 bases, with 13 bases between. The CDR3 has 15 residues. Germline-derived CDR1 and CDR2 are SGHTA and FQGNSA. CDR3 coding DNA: TGTGCCAGCAGCCCGACGGGGTGGTACACCGGGGAGCTGTTTTTT. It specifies CASSPTGWYTGELFF.

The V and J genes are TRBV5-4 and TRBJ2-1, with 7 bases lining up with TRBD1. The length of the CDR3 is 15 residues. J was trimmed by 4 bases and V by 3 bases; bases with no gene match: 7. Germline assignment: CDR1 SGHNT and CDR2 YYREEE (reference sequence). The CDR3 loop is CASSSSGTDYNEQFF. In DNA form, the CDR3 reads TGTGCCAGCAGCTCGTCCGGGACAGATTACAATGAGCAGTTCTTC.

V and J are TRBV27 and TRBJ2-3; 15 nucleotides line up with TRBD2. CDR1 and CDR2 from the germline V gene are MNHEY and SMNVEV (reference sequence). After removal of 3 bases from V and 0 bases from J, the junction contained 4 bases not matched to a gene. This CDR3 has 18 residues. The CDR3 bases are TGTGCCAGCAGTTTGTGGACTAGCGGGAGGGCCAGCACAGATACGCAGTATTTT. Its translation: CASSLWTSGRASTDTQYF.

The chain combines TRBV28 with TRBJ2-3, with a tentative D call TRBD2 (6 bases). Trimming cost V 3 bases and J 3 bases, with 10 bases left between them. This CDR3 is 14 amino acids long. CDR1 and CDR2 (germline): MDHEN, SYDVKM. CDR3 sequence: CASSFALATDTQYF. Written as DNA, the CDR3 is TGTGCCAGCAGTTTCGCCCTAGCGACAGATACGCAGTATTTT.

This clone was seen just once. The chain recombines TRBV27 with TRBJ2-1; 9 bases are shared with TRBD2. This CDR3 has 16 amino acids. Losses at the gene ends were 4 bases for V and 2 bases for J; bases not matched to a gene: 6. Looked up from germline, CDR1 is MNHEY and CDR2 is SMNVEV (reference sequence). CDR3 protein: CASSSRLAGPYNEQFF. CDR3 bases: TGTGCCAGCAGTTCCCGGCTAGCGGGACCCTACAATGAGCAGTTCTTC.

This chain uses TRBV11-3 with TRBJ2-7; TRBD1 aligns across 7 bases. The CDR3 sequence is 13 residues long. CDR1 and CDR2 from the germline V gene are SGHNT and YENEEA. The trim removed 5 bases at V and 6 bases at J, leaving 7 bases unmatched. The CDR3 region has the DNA TGTGCCAGCAGCGCGATCACAGGGGCCGAGCAGTACGTC. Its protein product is CASSAITGAEQYV.

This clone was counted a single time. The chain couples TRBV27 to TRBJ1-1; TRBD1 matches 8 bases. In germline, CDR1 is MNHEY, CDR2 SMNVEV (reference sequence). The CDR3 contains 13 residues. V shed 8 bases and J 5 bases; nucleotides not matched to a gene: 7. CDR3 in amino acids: CASRQGRGTEAFF. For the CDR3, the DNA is TGTGCCAGCCGACAGGGGAGAGGGACTGAAGCTTTCTTT.

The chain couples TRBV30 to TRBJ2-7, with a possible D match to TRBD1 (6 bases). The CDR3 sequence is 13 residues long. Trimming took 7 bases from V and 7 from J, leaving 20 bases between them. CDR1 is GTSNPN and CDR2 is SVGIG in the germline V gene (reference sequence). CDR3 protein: CASTAAGESEQYF. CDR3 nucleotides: TGTGCCTCCACAGCTGCAGGGGAGTCTGAGCAGTACTTC.

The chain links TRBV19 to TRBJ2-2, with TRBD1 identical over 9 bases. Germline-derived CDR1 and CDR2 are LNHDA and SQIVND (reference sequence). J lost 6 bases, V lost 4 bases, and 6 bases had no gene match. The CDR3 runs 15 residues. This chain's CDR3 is CASSTGTGMAGELFF. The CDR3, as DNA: TGTGCCAGTAGTACCGGGACAGGGATGGCCGGGGAGCTGTTTTTT.